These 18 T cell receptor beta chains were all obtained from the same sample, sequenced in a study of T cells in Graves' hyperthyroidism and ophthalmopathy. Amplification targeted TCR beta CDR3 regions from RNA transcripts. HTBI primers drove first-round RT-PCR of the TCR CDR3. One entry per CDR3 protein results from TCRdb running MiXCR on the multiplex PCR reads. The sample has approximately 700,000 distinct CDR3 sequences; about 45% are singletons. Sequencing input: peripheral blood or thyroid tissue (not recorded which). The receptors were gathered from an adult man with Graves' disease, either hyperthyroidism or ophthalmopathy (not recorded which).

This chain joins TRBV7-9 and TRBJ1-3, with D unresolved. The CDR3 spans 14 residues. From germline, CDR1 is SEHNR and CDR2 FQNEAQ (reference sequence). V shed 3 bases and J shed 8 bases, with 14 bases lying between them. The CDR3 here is CASSLAGPSDTIYF. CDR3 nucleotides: TGTGCCAGCAGCTTGGCTGGACCCAGCGACACCATATATTTT.

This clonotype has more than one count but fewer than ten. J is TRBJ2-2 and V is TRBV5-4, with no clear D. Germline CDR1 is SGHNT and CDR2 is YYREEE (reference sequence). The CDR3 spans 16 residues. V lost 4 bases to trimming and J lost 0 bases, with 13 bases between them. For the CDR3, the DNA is TGTGCCAGCAGCCCCCCCAACGGGCCGAACACCGGGGAGCTGTTTTTT. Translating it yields CASSPPNGPNTGELFF.

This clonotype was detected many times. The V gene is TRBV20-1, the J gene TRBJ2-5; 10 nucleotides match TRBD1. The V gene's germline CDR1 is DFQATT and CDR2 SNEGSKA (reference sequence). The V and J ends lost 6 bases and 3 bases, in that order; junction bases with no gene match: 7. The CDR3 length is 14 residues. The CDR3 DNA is TGCAGTGCAGGGGTGGGGACAGGGGAAGAGACCCAGTACTTC. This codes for CSAGVGTGEETQYF.

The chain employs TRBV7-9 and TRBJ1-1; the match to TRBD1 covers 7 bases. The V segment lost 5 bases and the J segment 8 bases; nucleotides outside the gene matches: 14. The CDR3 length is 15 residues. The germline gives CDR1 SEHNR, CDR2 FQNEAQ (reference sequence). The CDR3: CASSRLIGTATEAFF. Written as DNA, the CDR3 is TGTGCCAGCAGCCGACTGATAGGGACAGCGACGGAAGCTTTCTTT.

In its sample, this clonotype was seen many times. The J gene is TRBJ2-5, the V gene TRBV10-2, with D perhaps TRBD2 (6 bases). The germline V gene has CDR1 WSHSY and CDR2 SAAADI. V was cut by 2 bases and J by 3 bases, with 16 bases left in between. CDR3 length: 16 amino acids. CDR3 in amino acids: CASSEAGLKTEETQYF. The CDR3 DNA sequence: TGCGCCAGCAGTGAGGCAGGACTAAAGACCGAAGAGACCCAGTACTTC.

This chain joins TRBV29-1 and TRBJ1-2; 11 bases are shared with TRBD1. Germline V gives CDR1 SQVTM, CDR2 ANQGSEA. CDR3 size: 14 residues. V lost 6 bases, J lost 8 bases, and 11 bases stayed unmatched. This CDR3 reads CSVASGTGGGGYTF. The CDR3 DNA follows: TGCAGCGTAGCTTCCGGGACAGGGGGAGGAGGCTACACCTTC.

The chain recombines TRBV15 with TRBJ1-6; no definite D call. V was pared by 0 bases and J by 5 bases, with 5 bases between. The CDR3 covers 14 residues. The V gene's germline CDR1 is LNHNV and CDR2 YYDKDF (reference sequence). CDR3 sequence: CATSRDWDNSPLHF. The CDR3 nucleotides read TGTGCCACCAGCAGAGATTGGGATAATTCACCCCTCCACTTT.

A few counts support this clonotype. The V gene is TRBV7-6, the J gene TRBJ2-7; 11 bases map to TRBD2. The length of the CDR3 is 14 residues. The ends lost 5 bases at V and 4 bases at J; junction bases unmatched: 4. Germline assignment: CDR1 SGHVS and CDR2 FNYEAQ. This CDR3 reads CASSATSGRYEQYF. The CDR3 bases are TGTGCCAGCAGCGCCACTAGCGGGAGATACGAGCAGTACTTC. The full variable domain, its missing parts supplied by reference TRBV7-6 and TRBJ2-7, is GAGVSQSPRYKVTKRGQDVALRCDPISGHVSLYWYRQALGQGPEFLTYFNYEAQQDKSGLPNDRFSAERPEGSISTLTIQRTEQRDSAMYRCASSATSGRYEQYFGPGTRLTVT.

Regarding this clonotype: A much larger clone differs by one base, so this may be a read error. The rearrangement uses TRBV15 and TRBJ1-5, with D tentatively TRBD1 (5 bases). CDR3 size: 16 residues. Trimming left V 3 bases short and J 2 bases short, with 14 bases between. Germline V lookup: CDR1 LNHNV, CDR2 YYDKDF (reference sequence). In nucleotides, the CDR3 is TGTGCCACCAGCAGTCCTGCAGGGTCTGGCAATCAGCCCCAGCATTTT. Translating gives CATSSPAGSGNQPQHF.

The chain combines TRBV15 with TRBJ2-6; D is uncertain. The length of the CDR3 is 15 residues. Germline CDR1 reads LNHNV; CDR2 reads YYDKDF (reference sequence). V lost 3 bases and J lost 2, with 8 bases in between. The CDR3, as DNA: TGTGCCACCAGCAGCCCATCAACTGGGGCCAACGTCCTGACTTTC. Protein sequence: CATSSPSTGANVLTF.

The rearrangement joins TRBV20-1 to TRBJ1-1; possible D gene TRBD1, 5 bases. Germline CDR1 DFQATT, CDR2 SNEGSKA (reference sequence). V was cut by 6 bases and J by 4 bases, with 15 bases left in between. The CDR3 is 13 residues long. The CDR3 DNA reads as TGCAGTGCCCGCGGGCAGGGAGCCACTGAAGCTTTCTTT. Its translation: CSARGQGATEAFF.

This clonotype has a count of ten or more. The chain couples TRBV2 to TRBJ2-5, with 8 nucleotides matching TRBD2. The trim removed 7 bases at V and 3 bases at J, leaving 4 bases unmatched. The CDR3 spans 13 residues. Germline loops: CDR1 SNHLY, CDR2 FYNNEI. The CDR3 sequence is CASNGGGKETQYF. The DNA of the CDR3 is TGTGCCAGCAACGGCGGGGGGAAAGAGACCCAGTACTTC.

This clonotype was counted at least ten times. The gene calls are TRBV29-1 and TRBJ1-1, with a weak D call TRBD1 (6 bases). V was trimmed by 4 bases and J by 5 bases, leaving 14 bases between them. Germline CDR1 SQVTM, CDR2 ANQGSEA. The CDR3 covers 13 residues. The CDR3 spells CSVVGGALTEAFF. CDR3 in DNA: TGCAGCGTTGTAGGGGGGGCTTTGACTGAAGCTTTCTTT.

The DNA of the CDR3 is TGTGCCAGCAGTTTAGGACAGGTCTCTTATGGCTACACCTTC. Translating gives CASSLGQVSYGYTF. The chain carries TRBV9 and TRBJ1-2; 7 nucleotides agree with TRBD1. The CDR3 extends over 14 amino acids. V was pared by 5 bases and J by 5 bases, with 9 bases of the junction left unmatched. CDR1 and CDR2 from the germline V gene are SGDLS and YYNGEE.

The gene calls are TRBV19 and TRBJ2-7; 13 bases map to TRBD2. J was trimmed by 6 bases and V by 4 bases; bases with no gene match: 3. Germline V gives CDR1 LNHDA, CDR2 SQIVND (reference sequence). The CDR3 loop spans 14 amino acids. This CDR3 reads CASSTGLAGSEQYF. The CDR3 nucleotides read TGTGCCAGTAGTACGGGACTAGCGGGATCCGAGCAGTACTTC.

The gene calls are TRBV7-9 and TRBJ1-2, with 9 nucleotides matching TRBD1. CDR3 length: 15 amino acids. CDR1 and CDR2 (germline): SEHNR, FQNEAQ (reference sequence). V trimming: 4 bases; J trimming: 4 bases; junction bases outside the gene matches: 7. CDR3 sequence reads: CASSSGQGEFYGYTF. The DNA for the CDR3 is TGTGCCAGCAGCTCGGGACAGGGAGAGTTCTATGGCTACACCTTC.

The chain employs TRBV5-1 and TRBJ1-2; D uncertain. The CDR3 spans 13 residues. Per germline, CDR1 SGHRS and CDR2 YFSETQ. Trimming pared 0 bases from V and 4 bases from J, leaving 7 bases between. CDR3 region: CASSLAPSYGYTF. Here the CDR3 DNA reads TGCGCCAGCAGCTTGGCCCCGAGCTATGGCTACACCTTC.

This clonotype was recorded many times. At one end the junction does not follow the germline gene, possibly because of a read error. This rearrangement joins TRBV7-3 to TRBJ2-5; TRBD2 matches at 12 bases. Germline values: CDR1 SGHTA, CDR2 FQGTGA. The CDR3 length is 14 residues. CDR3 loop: CASSSGGAGETQHF. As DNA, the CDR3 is TGTGCCAGCTCTAGCGGGGGGGCAGGGGAGACCCAGCACTTC.